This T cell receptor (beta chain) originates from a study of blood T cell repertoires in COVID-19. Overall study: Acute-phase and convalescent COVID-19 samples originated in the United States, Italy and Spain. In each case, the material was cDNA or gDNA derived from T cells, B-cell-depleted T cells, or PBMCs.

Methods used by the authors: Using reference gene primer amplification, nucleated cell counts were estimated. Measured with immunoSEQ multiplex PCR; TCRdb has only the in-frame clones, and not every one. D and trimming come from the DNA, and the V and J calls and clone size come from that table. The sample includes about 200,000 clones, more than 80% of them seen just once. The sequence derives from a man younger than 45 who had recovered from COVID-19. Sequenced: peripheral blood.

CDR3 nucleotides: TGTGCCAGCAGCCAAGATCTTTGGGGGGGTGAACTGAACACCGGGGAGCTGTTTTTT. Translation gives CASSQDLWGGELNTGELFF. V gene TRBV4-2 combines with J gene TRBJ2-2; 7 bases fit TRBD2. Germline V gives CDR1 LGHNA, CDR2 YNFKEQ. With 0 bases clipped from V and 1 base from J, the junction kept 11 bases outside the gene matches. The CDR3 consists of 19 residues.